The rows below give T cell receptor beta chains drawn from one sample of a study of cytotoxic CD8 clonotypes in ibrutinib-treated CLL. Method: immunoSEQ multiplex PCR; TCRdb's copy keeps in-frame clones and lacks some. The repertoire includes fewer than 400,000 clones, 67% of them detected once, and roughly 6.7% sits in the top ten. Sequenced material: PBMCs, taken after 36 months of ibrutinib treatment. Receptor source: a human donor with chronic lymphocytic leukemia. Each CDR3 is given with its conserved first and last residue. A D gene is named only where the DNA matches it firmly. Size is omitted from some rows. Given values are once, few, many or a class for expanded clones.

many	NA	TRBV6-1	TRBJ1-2	CASSERPLYGYTF	TGTGCCAGCAGTGAAAGACCGTTGTATGGCTACACCTTC
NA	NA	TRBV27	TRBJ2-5	CASSLLSGQETQYF	TGTGCCAGCAGTTTACTCAGCGGCCAAGAGACCCAGTACTTC
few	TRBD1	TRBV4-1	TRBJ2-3	CASSFTPGQATDTQYF	TGCGCCAGCAGCTTCACTCCGGGACAGGCCACAGATACGCAGTATTTT
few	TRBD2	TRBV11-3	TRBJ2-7	CASSQGGGSYEQYF	TGTGCCAGCAGCCAAGGCGGGGGCTCCTACGAGCAGTACTTC
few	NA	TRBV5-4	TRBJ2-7	CASSLFRGEQYF	TGTGCCAGCAGCTTGTTTAGGGGCGAGCAGTACTTC
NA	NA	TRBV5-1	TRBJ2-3	CASSLVLLPLSADTQYF	TGCGCCAGCAGCTTGGTTCTACTACCCTTATCCGCAGATACGCAGTATTTT
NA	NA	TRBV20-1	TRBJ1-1	CSARRAFF	TGCAGTGCTAGAAGAGCTTTCTTT
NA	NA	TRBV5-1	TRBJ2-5	CASSLGPEETQYF	TGCGCCAGCAGCTTAGGACCCGAAGAGACCCAGTACTTC
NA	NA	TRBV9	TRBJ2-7	CASSVASVRGSQGLFSYEQYF	TGTGCCAGCAGCGTAGCCTCCGTTAGGGGCTCGCAGGGTTTATTCAGCTACGAGCAGTACTTC
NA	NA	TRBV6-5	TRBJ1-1	CASTTRGGTEAFF	TGTGCCAGCACGACCCGCGGGGGGACTGAAGCTTTCTTT
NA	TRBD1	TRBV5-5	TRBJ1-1	CASSRQGDKIGAFF	TGTGCCAGCAGTCGACAGGGGGATAAGATTGGAGCTTTCTTT
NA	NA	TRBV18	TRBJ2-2	CASSPLQGAVPGELFF	TGTGCCAGCTCACCTCTACAGGGCGCGGTTCCCGGGGAGCTGTTTTTT
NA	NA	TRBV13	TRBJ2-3	CASSLREGRPTDTQYF	TGTGCCAGCAGCTTACGCGAGGGCAGACCCACAGATACGCAGTATTTT
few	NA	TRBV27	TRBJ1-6	CASRGRGEDSPLHF	TGTGCCAGCAGGGGCAGGGGAGAAGATTCACCCCTCCACTTT
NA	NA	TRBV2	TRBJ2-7	CAINPPEQYF	TGTGCCATCAACCCCCCCGAGCAGTACTTC